A single sample is the source of the 14 T cell receptor beta chains below, sequenced in a study of PD-1 blockade in classical Hodgkin lymphoma. This table comes from immunoSEQ multiplex PCR, and its TCRdb copy is limited to in-frame clones, with some not included. This repertoire shows roughly 39,000 clones, 70% to 85% found once; its top ten account for 9.8%. As for time point: cycle 4 day 1 (C4D1), after 5 to 7 weeks of nivolumab. All the patients suffered relapse after autologous stem cell transplantation, and brentuximab vedotin exposure differed. This sample comprised peripheral blood mononuclear cells (PBMCs), obtained before the fourth cycle of nivolumab. The source of these receptors is a human donor with classical Hodgkin lymphoma.

The chain is built from TRBV6-4 and TRBJ2-1, with 11 nucleotides matching TRBD1. Trimming removed 4 bases from V and 7 bases from J; junction bases left unmatched: 9. The CDR3 consists of 16 residues. In germline, CDR1 is MRHNA, CDR2 SNTAGT. The CDR3 region has the DNA TGTGCCAGCAGTGGGACAGGGGGCGACCCTTGGAATGAGCAGTTCTTC. It translates to CASSGTGGDPWNEQFF.

The J gene is TRBJ2-3, the V gene TRBV4-3, with D unresolved. The CDR3 length is 15 residues. Trimming left V 0 bases short and J 5 bases short, with 12 bases between. Germline V gives CDR1 LGHNA, CDR2 YSLEER. CDR3 loop: CASSQEGRPKDTQYF. The DNA of the CDR3 is TGCGCCAGCAGCCAAGAGGGCAGGCCCAAAGATACGCAGTATTTT.

This clone was recorded only once. V usage is TRBV19 and J usage is TRBJ2-3; no firm D call. The CDR3 is 13 amino acids. Trimming shortened V by 4 bases and J by 3 bases, and 8 bases separated the two germline ends. Germline CDR1 and CDR2: LNHDA and SQIVND (reference sequence). The CDR3 DNA reads as TGTGCCAGTAGTACTAGAGAAACAGATACGCAGTATTTT. It is translated as CASSTRETDTQYF.

This clone has more than one count but fewer than ten. J is TRBJ2-5 and V is TRBV28; unclear D gene. The CDR3 contains 16 residues. The V end lost 6 bases, the J end lost 4 bases, and 21 bases lay between the germline ends. Per the germline V gene, CDR1 is MDHEN and CDR2 is SYDVKM. This chain's CDR3 is CASSGVWVSTRETQYF. CDR3 nucleotides: TGTGCCAGCAGCGGTGTTTGGGTCTCAACGAGAGAGACCCAGTACTTC.

The J gene is TRBJ2-5, the V gene TRBV11-2; 7 bases are a match to TRBD1. V was clipped by 5 bases and J by 1 base; unmatched bases: 7. The length of the CDR3 is 15 residues. CDR1 is SGHAT and CDR2 is FQNNGV in the germline V gene. The CDR3 nucleotides read TGTGCCAGCAGCCCCGGGACAGCCCGCCAAGAGACCCAGTACTTC. Translation: CASSPGTARQETQYF.

CDR3 amino acids: CASSLRPGGEQYF. CDR3 sequence (DNA): TGCGCCAGCAGCTTGAGGCCGGGGGGCGAGCAGTACTTC. The chain carries TRBV5-1 and TRBJ2-7, with 7 bases identical to TRBD2. From germline, CDR1 is SGHRS and CDR2 YFSETQ. This CDR3 is built from 13 residues. V was clipped by 1 base and J by 6 bases; unmatched bases: 4. The complete variable domain, with remaining parts taken from reference TRBV5-1 and TRBJ2-7, reads KAGVTQTPRYLIKTRGQQVTLSCSPISGHRSVSWYQQTPGQGLQFLFEYFSETQRNKGNFPGRFSGRQFSNSRSEMNVSTLELGDSALYLCASSLRPGGEQYFGPGTRLTVT.

The chain recombines TRBV10-3 with TRBJ1-6; 8 bases agree with TRBD1. The CDR3 covers 14 residues. V lost 4 bases, J lost 4 bases, and 0 bases stayed unmatched. Germline CDR1 ENHRY, CDR2 SYGVKD. This chain's CDR3 is CAISGTGYNSPLHF. For the CDR3, the DNA is TGTGCCATCAGTGGGACAGGGTATAATTCACCCCTCCACTTT.

This chain's CDR3 is CASSQDPGQGYSPLHF. CDR3 in DNA: TGTGCCAGCAGCCAAGACCCGGGACAGGGGTATTCACCCCTCCACTTT. The chain links TRBV4-2 to TRBJ1-6; 10 bases match TRBD1. V lost 0 bases and J lost 8; bases outside the gene matches: 4. The CDR3 consists of 16 residues. Germline loops: CDR1 LGHNA, CDR2 YNFKEQ.

This chain connects TRBV6-5 to TRBJ2-7; 7 bases are shared with TRBD1. The junction had 7 bases not matched to a gene; V was cut back by 10 bases and J by 1 base. The CDR3 has 13 amino acids. Germline CDR1 is MNHEY and CDR2 is SVGAGI. The CDR3 is CATGDSISYEQYF. Written as DNA, the CDR3 is TGTGCCACAGGGGACAGTATATCCTACGAGCAGTACTTC.

The V call is TRBV30, the J call TRBJ1-3, with D uncertain. Germline CDR1 is GTSNPN and CDR2 is SVGIG (reference sequence). Deletions cut 2 bases from V and 1 base from J, with 9 bases between. The CDR3 has 14 residues. CDR3 sequence (DNA): TGTGCCTGGAGTCGGACCGGTTCTGGAAACACCATATATTTT. The encoded protein is CAWSRTGSGNTIYF. The variable domain in full, with the rest retrieved from reference TRBV30 and TRBJ1-3, is SQTIHQWPATLVQPVGSPLSLECTVEGTSNPNLYWYRQAAGRGLQLLFYSVGIGQISSEVPQNLSASRPQDRQFILSSKKLLLSDSGFYLCAWSRTGSGNTIYFGEGSWLTVV.

V is TRBV6-5 and J is TRBJ2-2; no definite D call. CDR1 MNHEY and CDR2 SVGAGI come from the germline V gene. The CDR3 spans 15 residues. The germline V and J ends were trimmed by 2 bases and 4 bases, with 11 bases remaining between them. DNA of the CDR3: TGTGCCAGCAGTTACGGAACATACTTCACCGGGGAGCTGTTTTTT. Encoded protein: CASSYGTYFTGELFF.

The V call is TRBV9, the J call TRBJ1-3; no firm D call. Germline CDR1 reads SGDLS; CDR2 reads YYNGEE. V lost 3 bases to trimming and J lost 0 bases, with 4 bases between them. CDR3 size: 13 residues. Here the CDR3 DNA reads TGTGCCAGCAGCGCGAGCTCTGGAAACACCATATATTTT. It is translated as CASSASSGNTIYF.

This rearrangement joins TRBV5-4 to TRBJ1-2; no firm D call. The germline V and J ends were trimmed by 4 bases and 0 bases, with 16 bases remaining between them. The CDR3 length is 16 residues. The germline CDR1 and CDR2 sequences are SGHNT and YYREEE (reference sequence). CDR3 amino acids: CASSQEAGTTNYGYTF. CDR3 coding DNA: TGTGCCAGCAGCCAAGAAGCAGGAACCACTAACTATGGCTACACCTTC.

This clone was observed a few times. The chain links TRBV4-3 to TRBJ2-3; D might be TRBD2 (7 bases). This CDR3 region has 15 residues. Trimming left V 2 bases short and J 9 bases short, with 18 bases between. The germline V gene has CDR1 LGHNA and CDR2 YSLEER. CDR3 in amino acids: CASSQSGGAGLTQYF. The CDR3, as DNA: TGCGCCAGCAGCCAATCTGGGGGGGCCGGACTCACGCAGTATTTT.